This T cell receptor beta chain stems from a study of cytomegalovirus exposure and HLA in healthy donors. CDR3 length: 18 amino acids. The ends lost 3 bases at V and 2 bases at J; junction bases unmatched: 15. CDR1 is SGHTA, CDR2 FQGNSA, per germline. PCR primers comprised 60 Vbeta and 13 Jbeta primers. The protocol was immunoSEQ multiplex PCR, while the TCRdb copy is restricted to in-frame clones and leaves out a portion. The sample shows approximately 170,000 clones, approximately 59% of them seen only once. The sequence was obtained from a middle-aged man in good health and CMV-seronegative. Source material: PBMCs. The V call is TRBV7-2, the J call TRBJ2-7, with 8 positions matching TRBD2. The CDR3 reads CASSLQSVGAGATYEQYF. CDR3 DNA: TGTGCCAGCAGCTTGCAATCCGTGGGAGCGGGGGCCACCTACGAGCAGTACTTC.